One TCR beta chain is described in this entry. The antigen this receptor binds is unknown. Base-call qualities are not available, and no considerably larger clone is one nucleotide away. From the cysteine through the phenylalanine, the CDR3 covers 12 amino acids. Only CDR3 DNA remains: 36 bases, in frame from the first base. Looking up the germline V gene yields CDR1 SQVTM and CDR2 ANQGSEA. Relative to germline, V is missing 3 bases and J is missing 5 bases, with 3 bases of the junction outside any gene match. These data are taken from a study of control samples from healthy donors and cancer patients (dated by TCRdb to the early 2020s). Libraries were prepared through the immunoSEQ multiplex PCR assay. The source is immuneACCESS, and TCRdb retained only in-frame sequences with V and J called. Part of the clones is not carried over; for the studies checked, unresolved V genes explain less than half of this, and the remainder is unexplained. This sample comprises 55,000 to 80,000 clones, 89% of them detected only once. In total, the top ten clones hold 5% to 6.5% of the sample.

The receptor was derived from a man aged 60 to 75 with colorectal cancer. Input material: PBMCs. This receptor chain uses TRBV29-1 and TRBJ1-2, and 7 junction bases match TRBD1. The DNA sequence reads TGCAGCGTTGATGACAGGGAGTATGGCTACACCTTC. It translates as CSVDDREYGYTF.